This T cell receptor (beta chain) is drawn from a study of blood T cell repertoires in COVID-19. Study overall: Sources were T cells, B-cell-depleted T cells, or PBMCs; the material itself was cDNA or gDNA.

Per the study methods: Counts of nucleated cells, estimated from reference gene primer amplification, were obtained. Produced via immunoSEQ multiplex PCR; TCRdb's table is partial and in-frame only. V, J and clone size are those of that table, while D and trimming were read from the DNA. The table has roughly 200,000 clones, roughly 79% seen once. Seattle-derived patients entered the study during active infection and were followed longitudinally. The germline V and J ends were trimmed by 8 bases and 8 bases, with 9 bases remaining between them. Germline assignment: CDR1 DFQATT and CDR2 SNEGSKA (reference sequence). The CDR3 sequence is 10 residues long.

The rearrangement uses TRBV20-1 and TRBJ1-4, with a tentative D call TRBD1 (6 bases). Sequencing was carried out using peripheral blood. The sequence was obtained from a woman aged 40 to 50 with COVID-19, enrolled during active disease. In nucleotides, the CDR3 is TGCAGTATACAGGGAGAAAAACTGTTTTTT. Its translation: CSIQGEKLFF.